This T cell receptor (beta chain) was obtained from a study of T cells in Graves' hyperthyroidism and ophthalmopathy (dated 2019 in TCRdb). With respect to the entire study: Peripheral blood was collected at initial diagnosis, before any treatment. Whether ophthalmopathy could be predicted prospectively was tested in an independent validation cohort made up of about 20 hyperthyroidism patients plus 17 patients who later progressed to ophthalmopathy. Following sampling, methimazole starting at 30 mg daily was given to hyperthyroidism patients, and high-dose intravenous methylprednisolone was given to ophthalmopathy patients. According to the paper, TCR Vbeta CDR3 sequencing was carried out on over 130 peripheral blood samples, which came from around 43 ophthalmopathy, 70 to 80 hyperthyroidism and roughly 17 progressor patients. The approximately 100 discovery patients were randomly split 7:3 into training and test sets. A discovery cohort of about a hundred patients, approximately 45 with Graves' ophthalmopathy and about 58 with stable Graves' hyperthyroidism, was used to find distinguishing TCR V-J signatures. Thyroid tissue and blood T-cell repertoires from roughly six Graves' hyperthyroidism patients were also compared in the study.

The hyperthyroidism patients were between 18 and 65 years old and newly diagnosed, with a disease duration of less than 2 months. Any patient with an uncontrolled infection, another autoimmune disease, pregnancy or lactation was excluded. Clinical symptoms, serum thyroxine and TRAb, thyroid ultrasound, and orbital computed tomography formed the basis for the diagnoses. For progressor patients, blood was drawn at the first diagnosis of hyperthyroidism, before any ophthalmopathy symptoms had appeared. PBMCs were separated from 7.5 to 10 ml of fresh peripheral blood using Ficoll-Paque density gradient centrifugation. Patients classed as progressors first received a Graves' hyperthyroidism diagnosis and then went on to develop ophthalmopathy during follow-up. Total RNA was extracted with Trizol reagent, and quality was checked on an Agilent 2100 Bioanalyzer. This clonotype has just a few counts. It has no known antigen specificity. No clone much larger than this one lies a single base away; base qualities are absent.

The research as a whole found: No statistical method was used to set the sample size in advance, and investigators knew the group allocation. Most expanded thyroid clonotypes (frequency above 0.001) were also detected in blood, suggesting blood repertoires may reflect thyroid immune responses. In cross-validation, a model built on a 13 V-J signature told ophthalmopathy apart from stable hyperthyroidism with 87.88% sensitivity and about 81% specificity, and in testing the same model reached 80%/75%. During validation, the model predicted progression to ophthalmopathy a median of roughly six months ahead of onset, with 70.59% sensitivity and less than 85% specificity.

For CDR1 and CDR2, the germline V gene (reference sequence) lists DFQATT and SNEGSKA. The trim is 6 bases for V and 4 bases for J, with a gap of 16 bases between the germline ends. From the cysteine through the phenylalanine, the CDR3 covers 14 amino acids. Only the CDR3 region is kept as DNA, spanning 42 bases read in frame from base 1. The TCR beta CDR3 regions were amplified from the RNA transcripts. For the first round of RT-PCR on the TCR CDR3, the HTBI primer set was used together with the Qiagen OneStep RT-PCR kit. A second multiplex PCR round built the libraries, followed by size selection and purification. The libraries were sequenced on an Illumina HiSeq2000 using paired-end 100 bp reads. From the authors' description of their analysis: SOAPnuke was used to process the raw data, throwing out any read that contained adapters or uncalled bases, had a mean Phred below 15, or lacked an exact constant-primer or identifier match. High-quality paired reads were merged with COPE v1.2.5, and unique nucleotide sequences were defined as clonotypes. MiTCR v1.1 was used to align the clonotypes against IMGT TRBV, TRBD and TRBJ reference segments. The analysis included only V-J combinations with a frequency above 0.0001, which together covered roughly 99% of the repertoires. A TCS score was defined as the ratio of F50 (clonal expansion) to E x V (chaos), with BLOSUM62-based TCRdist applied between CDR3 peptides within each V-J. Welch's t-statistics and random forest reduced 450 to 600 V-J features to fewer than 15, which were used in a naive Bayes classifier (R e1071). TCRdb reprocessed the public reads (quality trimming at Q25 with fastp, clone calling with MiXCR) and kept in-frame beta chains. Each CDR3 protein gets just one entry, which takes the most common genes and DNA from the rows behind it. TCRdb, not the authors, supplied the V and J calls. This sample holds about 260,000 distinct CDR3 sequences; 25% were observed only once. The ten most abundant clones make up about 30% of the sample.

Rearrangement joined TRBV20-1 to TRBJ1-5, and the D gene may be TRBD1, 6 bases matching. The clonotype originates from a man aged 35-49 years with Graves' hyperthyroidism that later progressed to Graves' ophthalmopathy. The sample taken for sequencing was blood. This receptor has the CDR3 CSATGQSPNQPQHF. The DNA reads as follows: TGCAGTGCCACCGGACAGTCCCCGAATCAGCCCCAGCATTTT.